The 9 T cell receptor beta chains in this list originate from one sample, sequenced in a study of cytomegalovirus exposure and HLA in healthy donors. Primers included in the PCR were 60 Vbeta and 13 Jbeta primers. The table came from immunoSEQ multiplex PCR; TCRdb's copy has only in-frame clones and leaves some out. The sample contains under 110,000 clones, 65% to 80% of which appear only once. The sequenced material came from PBMCs. The receptor set was obtained from a man aged 55 to 69 in good health and CMV-seronegative.

V usage is TRBV9 and J usage is TRBJ2-1, with D unresolved. The CDR3 is made up of 14 amino acids. V lost 4 bases and J lost 2, with 10 bases in between. Germline V gene lookup returns CDR1 SGDLS and CDR2 YYNGEE. CDR3 protein: CASSPPSTYNEQFF. Here the CDR3 DNA reads TGTGCCAGCAGCCCCCCGTCTACCTACAATGAGCAGTTCTTC.

V usage is TRBV6-5 and J usage is TRBJ2-7, with a tentative D call TRBD1 (6 bases). The CDR3 loop spans 16 amino acids. V shed 3 bases and J shed 7 bases, with 22 bases lying between them. Looked up from germline, CDR1 is MNHEY and CDR2 is SVGAGI. The CDR3 DNA reads TGTGCCAGCAGTTATTCCCCTGGGGGCGGCGGATGGGAGCAGTACTTC. Protein sequence: CASSYSPGGGGWEQYF.

The V call is TRBV5-6, the J call TRBJ1-6; no definite D call. The CDR3 runs to 12 residues. Trimming pared 3 bases from V and 9 bases from J, leaving 7 bases between. Germline V gene lookup returns CDR1 SGHDT and CDR2 YYEEEE. This chain's CDR3 is CASSWAFSPLHF. In nucleotides, the CDR3 is TGTGCCAGCAGCTGGGCCTTTTCACCCCTCCACTTT. The whole variable domain, remainder taken from reference TRBV5-6 and TRBJ1-6, is DAGVTQSPTHLIKTRGQQVTLRCSPKSGHDTVSWYQQALGQGPQFIFQYYEEEERQRGNFPDRFSGHQFPNYSSELNVNALLLGDSALYLCASSWAFSPLHFGNGTRLTVT.

The V call is TRBV27, the J call TRBJ2-7; maybe TRBD1 (6 bases). Germline V lookup: CDR1 MNHEY, CDR2 SMNVEV (reference sequence). This CDR3 is built from 15 residues. Trimming shortened V by 5 bases and J by 2 bases, and 16 bases separated the two germline ends. The CDR3: CASSPQRQDPYEQYF. CDR3 DNA sequence: TGTGCCAGCAGTCCCCAACGACAGGACCCCTACGAGCAGTACTTC.

This chain uses TRBV5-1 with TRBJ1-1; tentative D call: TRBD1 (6 bases). The CDR3 length is 13 residues. Germline CDR1 and CDR2: SGHRS and YFSETQ. The V and J ends lost 1 base and 7 bases respectively, with 11 bases between them. The CDR3 DNA reads TGCGCCAGCAGCTTGTTGAGGGGGAATGAAGCTTTCTTT. It encodes CASSLLRGNEAFF.

V and J are TRBV5-1 and TRBJ1-4, with 7 bases aligning to TRBD1. The CDR3 is 15 residues long. Germline loops: CDR1 SGHRS, CDR2 YFSETQ. J lost 5 bases, V lost 4 bases, and 8 bases had no gene match. CDR3 in amino acids: CASSMGTVLNEKLFF. The CDR3 coding sequence is TGCGCCAGCAGCATGGGGACAGTGCTAAATGAAAAACTGTTTTTT.

The chain uses TRBV9 and TRBJ2-2; 8 bases are shared with TRBD1. This CDR3 contains 16 residues. Germline CDR1 is SGDLS and CDR2 is YYNGEE. Trimming removed 7 bases from V and 4 bases from J; junction bases left unmatched: 12. The CDR3 is CASGNRGTSFTGELFF. The CDR3 DNA sequence: TGTGCCAGCGGAAACAGGGGGACTTCCTTCACCGGGGAGCTGTTTTTT.

This chain joins TRBV7-9 and TRBJ2-3, with 8 bases aligning to TRBD2. Trimming at V came to 6 bases and at J to 4 bases, leaving 9 bases not matched to a gene. This CDR3 comprises 15 residues. Per germline, CDR1 SEHNR and CDR2 FQNEAQ (reference sequence). The CDR3 sequence is CASSRSGGGSDTQYF. The CDR3 coding sequence is TGTGCCAGCAGTCGAAGCGGGGGAGGCTCAGATACGCAGTATTTT.

This clone has only a few counts. This rearrangement joins TRBV10-3 to TRBJ2-1, with TRBD2 matching over 11 bases. With 7 bases clipped from V and 8 bases from J, the junction kept 4 bases outside the gene matches. The CDR3 loop spans 13 amino acids. The V gene's germline CDR1 is ENHRY and CDR2 SYGVKD. CDR3 sequence (DNA): TGTGCCATCAAACTAGCGGGGGATGATGAGCAGTTCTTC. Its protein is CAIKLAGDDEQFF.